Listed here are 31 T cell receptor beta chains from one sample, sequenced in a study of T cells after posttransplantation cyclophosphamide. The protocol was immunoSEQ multiplex PCR, while the TCRdb copy is restricted to in-frame clones and leaves out a portion. The sample consists of 51,000 or so clones, 94% of them appearing once. The material sequenced was PBMCs. The receptors were gathered from a woman in her twenties or thirties in good health and a related stem cell transplant donor.

The V and J genes are TRBV7-9 and TRBJ2-1; a possible D gene is TRBD2 (7 bases). This CDR3 has 13 residues. V dropped 8 bases and J dropped 5 bases, with 13 bases sitting between them. Per the germline V gene, CDR1 is SEHNR and CDR2 is FQNEAQ (reference sequence). The CDR3: CASDWGGNNEQFF. CDR3 DNA: TGTGCCAGCGACTGGGGGGGCAACAATGAGCAGTTCTTC.

This sequence joins TRBV4-3 and TRBJ2-2, with 9 bases lining up with TRBD1. Germline trimming cut 3 bases from V and 7 bases from J; bases unmatched to any gene: 6. Looked up from germline, CDR1 is LGHNA and CDR2 is YSLEER. This CDR3 comprises 15 residues. The CDR3: CASSHVQGAGGELFF. The CDR3 bases are TGCGCCAGCAGCCACGTACAGGGGGCCGGCGGGGAGCTGTTTTTT.

The rearrangement joins TRBV18 to TRBJ1-1, with a tentative D call TRBD1 (5 bases). This CDR3 has 12 residues. Trimming stripped 1 base from V and 7 bases from J, with 7 bases between. In germline, CDR1 is KGHSH, CDR2 LQKENI. CDR3 in DNA: TGTGCCAGCTCACCACAGGACATTGAAGCTTTCTTT. Translation: CASSPQDIEAFF.

The chain links TRBV6-1 to TRBJ2-3, with D possibly being TRBD2 (5 bases). This CDR3 is built from 13 residues. V was pared by 4 bases and J by 2 bases, with 7 bases between. Germline CDR1 is MNHNS and CDR2 is SASEGT. The CDR3 nucleotides are TGTGCCAGCAGTGCCGGGGTCACAGATACGCAGTATTTT. Protein: CASSAGVTDTQYF.

V is TRBV18 and J is TRBJ1-1; D is possibly TRBD1 (6 bases). The CDR3 runs to 14 residues. Germline lookup yields CDR1 KGHSH and CDR2 LQKENI. With 6 bases removed from V and 4 bases from J, the gap between germline ends came to 15 bases. CDR3 sequence reads: CASSPGRGSTEAFF. The CDR3 nucleotides read TGTGCCAGCTCCCCCGGCAGGGGAAGCACTGAAGCTTTCTTT.

The V call is TRBV11-2, the J call TRBJ2-3; TRBD1 agrees at 10 bases. V shed 5 bases, J shed 10 bases, and the junction held 21 bases outside the gene matches. Looked up from germline, CDR1 is SGHAT and CDR2 is FQNNGV. This CDR3 region has 18 residues. CDR3 residues: CASSPSPIFRRDRGSQYF. The CDR3 bases are TGTGCCAGCAGCCCTAGCCCAATCTTCCGTCGGGACAGGGGATCGCAGTATTTT.

The chain carries TRBV6-5 and TRBJ1-5, with 7 positions matching TRBD1. Germline CDR1 and CDR2: MNHEY and SVGAGI. The CDR3 is made up of 13 amino acids. V dropped 6 bases and J dropped 4; count of bases not matched to a gene: 3. The CDR3 sequence is CASRWDRNQPQHF. CDR3 coding DNA: TGTGCCAGCAGATGGGACAGAAATCAGCCCCAGCATTTT.

The rearrangement uses TRBV25-1 and TRBJ1-5; D is perhaps TRBD1 (5 bases). The CDR3 contains 14 residues. From germline, CDR1 is MGHDK and CDR2 SYGVNS. V was pared by 3 bases and J by 6 bases, with 12 bases between. Here the CDR3 reads CASSERGGAQPQHF. The CDR3 DNA reads TGTGCCAGCAGTGAGCGGGGGGGTGCTCAGCCCCAGCATTTT.

The V call is TRBV6-5, the J call TRBJ2-1; tentative D call: TRBD1 (7 bases). The CDR3 consists of 13 residues. The germline gives CDR1 MNHEY, CDR2 SVGAGI. V lost 2 bases and J 9 bases, leaving 11 bases between the germline ends. The CDR3 DNA sequence: TGTGCCAGCAGTTACGGCAGGGGGGTTGAGCAGTTCTTC. It is translated as CASSYGRGVEQFF.

This clone was recorded once. CDR3 DNA sequence: TGTGCCATCAGTCCAGACAGGAATAATTCACCCCTCCACTTT. Amino acids: CAISPDRNNSPLHF. This chain connects TRBV10-3 to TRBJ1-6, with D possibly TRBD1 on 6 matching bases. Germline V lookup: CDR1 ENHRY, CDR2 SYGVKD. Trimming removed 5 bases at V and 5 bases at J, with 10 bases between. The CDR3 is 14 amino acids.

The rearrangement joins TRBV6-6 to TRBJ1-5, with D possibly being TRBD1 (6 bases). Germline lookup yields CDR1 MNHNY and CDR2 SVGAGI (reference sequence). V lost 2 bases, J lost 0 bases, and 11 bases lay in between. The CDR3 spans 16 residues. DNA of the CDR3: TGTGCCAGCAGTTACCGGACAGTTGATAGCAATCAGCCCCAGCATTTT. Its translation: CASSYRTVDSNQPQHF.

This chain links TRBV27 with TRBJ1-1; D gene unclear. Germline loops: CDR1 MNHEY, CDR2 SMNVEV (reference sequence). Trimming took 0 bases from V and 4 from J, leaving 12 bases between them. CDR3 length: 15 amino acids. The CDR3 bases are TGTGCCAGCAGTTTATCACCGGGAGGGTTCACTGAAGCTTTCTTT. It specifies CASSLSPGGFTEAFF.

V is TRBV19 and J is TRBJ1-5; 8 nucleotides line up with TRBD1. Trimming removed 2 bases from V and 0 bases from J; junction bases left unmatched: 6. The CDR3 spans 17 residues. Germline loops: CDR1 LNHDA, CDR2 SQIVND (reference sequence). DNA of the CDR3: TGTGCCAGTAGTATAAGCGACAGGGGATATAGCAATCAGCCCCAGCATTTT. Encoded protein: CASSISDRGYSNQPQHF.

V usage is TRBV27 and J usage is TRBJ2-7; TRBD1 agrees at 7 bases. V lost 4 bases to trimming and J lost 4 bases; unmatched junction nucleotides: 10. CDR3 length equals 15 residues. Germline V gene data show CDR1 as MNHEY and CDR2 as SMNVEV (reference sequence). The CDR3 DNA reads TGTGCCAGCAGTTCGACGGACAGGCCAGGGTACGAGCAGTACTTC. Amino acids: CASSSTDRPGYEQYF.

This chain connects TRBV7-9 to TRBJ1-1; the D is unclear. The CDR3 loop spans 12 amino acids. V shed 0 bases and J shed 6 bases, with 5 bases lying between them. The germline V gene has CDR1 SEHNR and CDR2 FQNEAQ (reference sequence). CDR3 residues: CASSLAVAEAFF. The CDR3 region has the DNA TGTGCCAGCAGCTTAGCGGTAGCTGAAGCTTTCTTT.

This clone turned up a few times. This chain connects TRBV6-1 to TRBJ2-7; 9 bases align to TRBD1. This CDR3 has 15 residues. CDR1 and CDR2 (germline): MNHNS, SASEGT. The V segment lost 6 bases and the J segment 5 bases; nucleotides outside the gene matches: 11. The chain's CDR3 is CASRAGTGNQHEQYF. The CDR3 DNA reads as TGTGCCAGCAGGGCCGGGACAGGGAATCAACACGAGCAGTACTTC.

As concerns this clone: At the DNA level, this CDR3 is encoded by other sequences in the same sample as well. V gene TRBV18 combines with J gene TRBJ2-7; no clear D. Germline V gene lookup returns CDR1 KGHSH and CDR2 LQKENI. CDR3 length: 12 residues. V was shortened by 6 bases and J by 0 bases, with 6 bases between the two germline ends. Written as DNA, the CDR3 is TGTGCCAGCTCGCCTAGCTCCTACGAGCAGTACTTC. It codes for CASSPSSYEQYF.

This sequence joins TRBV19 and TRBJ2-1, with D possibly TRBD2 on 6 matching bases. CDR1 LNHDA and CDR2 SQIVND come from the germline V gene (reference sequence). This CDR3 spans 15 amino acids. The V gene lost 3 bases and the J gene lost 3 bases, with 12 bases spanning the gap. CDR3 residues: CASSIPTGDYNEQFF. DNA for the CDR3: TGTGCCAGTAGTATCCCGACGGGGGACTACAATGAGCAGTTCTTC.

This clone was observed a single time. The CDR3 DNA sequence: TGTGCCAGCAGTCCGGGACAGGGCCTCTCTGGGGCCAACGTCCTGACTTTC. Translation: CASSPGQGLSGANVLTF. The gene calls are TRBV28 and TRBJ2-6; the match to TRBD1 covers 9 bases. V lost 5 bases to trimming and J lost 0 bases; unmatched junction nucleotides: 5. Looked up from germline, CDR1 is MDHEN and CDR2 is SYDVKM. The length of the CDR3 is 17 residues.

At least ten counts were recorded for this clone. CDR3 coding DNA: TGTGCCAGCAGTGAATATCAGGGGTCGTCAGAGACCCAGTACTTC. It codes for CASSEYQGSSETQYF. The gene calls are TRBV6-1 and TRBJ2-5, with D maybe TRBD1 (6 bases). Trimming cost V 2 bases and J 4 bases, with 14 bases left between them. In germline, CDR1 is MNHNS, CDR2 SASEGT. This CDR3 is 15 amino acids long.

This sequence joins TRBV9 and TRBJ2-3; TRBD2 matches at 10 bases. The germline V gene encodes CDR1 SGDLS and CDR2 YYNGEE. The CDR3 is 16 amino acids. J lost 6 bases, V lost 0 bases, and 7 bases had no gene match. CDR3 sequence reads: CASSVGSSGGRDTQYF. The CDR3 nucleotides are TGTGCCAGCAGCGTAGGTTCTAGCGGGGGAAGGGATACGCAGTATTTT.

The genes are TRBV11-3 and TRBJ2-3; TRBD2 might be the D (5 bases). Germline CDR1 is SGHNT and CDR2 is YENEEA. Deletions cut 5 bases from V and 1 base from J, with 16 bases between. The CDR3 has 16 residues. CDR3 amino acids: CASSARTSQGTDTQYF. CDR3 DNA: TGTGCCAGCAGCGCTCGGACTTCTCAAGGCACAGATACGCAGTATTTT.

The chain has TRBV30 and TRBJ1-4; D gene unclear. Trimming took 0 bases from V and 7 from J, leaving 15 bases between them. The germline gives CDR1 GTSNPN, CDR2 SVGIG (reference sequence). CDR3 size: 15 residues. CDR3 region: CAWSVRGLGGEKLFF. The CDR3 nucleotides are TGTGCCTGGAGTGTACGAGGACTAGGAGGTGAAAAACTGTTTTTT.

This sequence joins TRBV5-4 and TRBJ2-7; tentatively, D is TRBD1 (5 bases). The CDR3 contains 15 residues. Germline assignment: CDR1 SGHNT and CDR2 YYREEE (reference sequence). V lost 2 bases and J 0 bases, leaving 12 bases between the germline ends. DNA for the CDR3: TGTGCCAGCAGCTTAGACAGTTCCCCCTCCTACGAGCAGTACTTC. It is translated as CASSLDSSPSYEQYF. Combining the CDR3 with reference TRBV5-4 and TRBJ2-7 gives the whole variable domain ETGVTQSPTHLIKTRGQQVTLRCSSQSGHNTVSWYQQALGQGPQFIFQYYREEENGRGNFPPRFSGLQFPNYSSELNVNALELDDSALYLCASSLDSSPSYEQYFGPGTRLTVT.

This chain joins TRBV5-1 and TRBJ2-1, with 11 bases identical to TRBD1. The V and J ends lost 2 bases and 8 bases, in that order; junction bases with no gene match: 9. The CDR3 runs 16 residues. Germline V gene lookup returns CDR1 SGHRS and CDR2 YFSETQ. CDR3 nucleotides: TGCGCCAGCAGCTTCGCGGGACAGGGGGGTGTCGATGAGCAGTTCTTC. The encoded protein is CASSFAGQGGVDEQFF.

The chain recombines TRBV2 with TRBJ1-2; D remains unclear. This CDR3 spans 13 amino acids. V was trimmed by 4 bases and J by 2 bases, leaving 8 bases between them. Germline V CDR1 and CDR2: SNHLY, FYNNEI. The CDR3 DNA reads TGTGCCAGCAGTGGACGGAGCAACTATGGCTACACCTTC. Protein product: CASSGRSNYGYTF.

The V gene is TRBV5-1, the J gene TRBJ2-1; 7 bases map to TRBD1. V lost 5 bases to trimming and J lost 5 bases; unmatched junction nucleotides: 10. This CDR3 region has 15 residues. Per germline, CDR1 SGHRS and CDR2 YFSETQ. CDR3 sequence (DNA): TGCGCCAGCAGTACGACAGGGCCCGGGAACAATGAGCAGTTCTTC. Translated, it gives CASSTTGPGNNEQFF.

The genes are TRBV7-9 and TRBJ2-6; 8 bases are shared with TRBD1. The CDR3 is 16 residues long. The germline gives CDR1 SEHNR, CDR2 FQNEAQ (reference sequence). V lost 4 bases and J lost 2; bases outside the gene matches: 4. The CDR3 DNA is TGTGCCAGCAGCTCCTCAGGGGGCCCTGGGGCCAACGTCCTGACTTTC. Translation: CASSSSGGPGANVLTF.

This rearrangement joins TRBV19 to TRBJ1-4, with TRBD1 identical over 8 bases. The CDR3 has 15 amino acids. Trimming took 7 bases from V and 16 from J; bases not matched to a gene: 20. In germline, CDR1 is LNHDA, CDR2 SQIVND (reference sequence). The CDR3 DNA sequence: TGTGCCAGTACAAGGCCGGGACAGGATGTTTCTGTGTGGTTTTTT. Its translation: CASTRPGQDVSVWFF.

J is TRBJ2-7 and V is TRBV18; tentatively, D is TRBD1 (6 bases). Germline V gene sequence: CDR1 KGHSH, CDR2 LQKENI. Trimming took off 7 bases at V and 6 bases at J, with 16 bases between the two ends. The CDR3 has 13 amino acids. For the CDR3, the DNA is TGTGCCAGCTTGCCGGTTCCAGGGGTCGAGCAGTACTTC. Amino acid sequence: CASLPVPGVEQYF.

This clone was observed a handful of times. At one end the junction does not follow the germline gene, possibly because of a read error. The chain combines TRBV5-6 with TRBJ1-2; perhaps TRBD1 as D (6 bases). The CDR3 is 12 residues long. CDR1 and CDR2 (germline): SGHDT, YYEEEE. In nucleotides, the CDR3 is TGTGCCAGCAGCTTGTCAGGGGCGGGCTCCACCTTC. Amino acid sequence: CASSLSGAGSTF.